This T cell receptor beta chain emerged from a study of blood T cells in healthy people across ages (dated by TCRdb to between 2015 and 2016). In terms of the full investigation: In model experiments, roughly one uniquely barcoded TCR beta cDNA molecule per two T cells was captured by template switching. Age-related changes in TCR beta repertoire diversity were measured in the study by deep sequencing normalized with unique cDNA molecular identifiers. Donors were grouped into four age groups: young (average approximately 16 years), middle-aged (under 40), aged (around 62) and long-lived (approximately 81). To avoid experimental bias, donors of different ages were distributed randomly across sequencing lanes. Two additional independent replicas of 1 million unique cDNA reads from the same blood draw were analyzed for two donors (one aged 18 to 30 and one aged 80 or older). What the research found in general, with its limitations: Estimates of total diversity based on one million sequenced T cells were considered lower bounds and underestimates. A strong correlation was found between observed TCR beta diversity and the percentage of naive T cells measured by flow cytometry. Compared with the aged group, more naive CD4+ T cells, fewer expanded clones and increased TCR diversity were shown by the long-lived group, suggesting age selection. As age increased, observed TCR beta diversity per million T cells dropped in a roughly linear way, and a significant reduction was already evident by age 40. Because profiling used bulk unsorted PBMCs, naive and antigen-experienced compartments could not be compared conclusively. Because the CMV infection status of the donors was unknown, age-related changes in expanded clonotypes may potentially have been confounded.

Donors were around 37 systemically healthy Caucasian individuals from Russia aged roughly 6 to 90 years. Each donor gave ten milliliters of peripheral blood, collected into EDTA-treated Vacutainer tubes. Ficoll-Paque density-gradient centrifugation was used to isolate PBMCs, with at least 7 million per sample. Total RNA was extracted from PBMCs with Trizol reagent, with at least 6 micrograms obtained per sample. For every donor, flow cytometry on a PBMC aliquot measured the percentage of naive CD45RAhigh/CD27high T cells. Libraries were made using 5' RACE. Instrument used: Illumina HiSeq 2500. A second about 7 to 12 cycle PCR used a sample-barcoded 5' primer and a J-beta primer mix. Each TCR beta cDNA molecule received a unique molecular identifier from a template-switch 5' adaptor carrying 12 random nucleotides. At least 2.5 million CDR3-containing paired-end reads were obtained from each sample. First-strand cDNA synthesis was performed from all RNA using the Mint cDNA synthesis kit, with priming by a TRBC-specific oligonucleotide. All cDNA was treated with uracil-DNA glycosylase and then went through a first 18-cycle PCR with the universal primers M1SS and BC2_uni_R. The paper's data handling went like this. Normalization of each sample was performed by random selection of 1 million high-quality reads, each carrying a distinct molecular identifier. Instead of being binned into consensus sequences, reads with shared molecular identifiers were discarded. MiTCR, run with a Q25 quality threshold and the strictest error-elimination algorithm, handled CDR3 identification, clonotype clustering and error correction. A nonparametric unseen species model with Euler transformation was used to estimate a lower bound on total TCR beta diversity. The public reads were reanalyzed by TCRdb: fastp trimming at Q25, MiXCR alignment, in-frame beta chains only. Here each entry gathers all rows of one CDR3 protein and keeps the most common genes and DNA. The V and J calls come from TCRdb's annotation, not from the publication. The sample table contains about 1.5 million distinct CDR3 sequences; only one count was recorded for roughly 40% of them. 7% to 9.5% of the sample comes from the top ten.

This clonotype showed up just a few times. What this receptor recognizes is not known. No base quality values were provided; no much bigger clone lies one nucleotide off. V and J are truncated by 3 bases and 4 bases respectively, leaving an intervening sequence of 13 bases. From the germline V gene, CDR1 is SQVTM and CDR2 is ANQGSEA. Spanning cysteine to phenylalanine, the CDR3 consists of 14 amino acids. Kept here is only the CDR3 DNA, which spans 42 bases and is read in frame from base 1. The sequenced sample consisted of blood. The TCR comes from a woman younger than 35 in good health. The chain uses TRBV29-1 and TRBJ2-1; no D gene can be assigned with confidence. The sequence in DNA is TGCAGCGTTGAGATTACCCGGAAATACAATGAGCAGTTCTTC. Translation gives CSVEITRKYNEQFF.